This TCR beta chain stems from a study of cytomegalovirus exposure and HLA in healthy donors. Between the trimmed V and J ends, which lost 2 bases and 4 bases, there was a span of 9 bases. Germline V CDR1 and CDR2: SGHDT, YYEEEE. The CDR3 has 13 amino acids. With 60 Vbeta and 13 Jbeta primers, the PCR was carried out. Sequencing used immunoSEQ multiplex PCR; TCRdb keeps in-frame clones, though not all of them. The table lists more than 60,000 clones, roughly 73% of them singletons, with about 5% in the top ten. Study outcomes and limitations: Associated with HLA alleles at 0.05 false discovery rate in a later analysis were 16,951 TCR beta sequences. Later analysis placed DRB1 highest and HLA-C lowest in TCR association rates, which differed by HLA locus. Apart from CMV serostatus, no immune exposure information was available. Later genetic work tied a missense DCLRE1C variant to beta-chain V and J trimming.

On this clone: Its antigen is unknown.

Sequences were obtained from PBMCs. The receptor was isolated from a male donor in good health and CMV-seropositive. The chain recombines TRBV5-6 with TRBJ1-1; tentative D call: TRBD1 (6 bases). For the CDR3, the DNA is TGTGCCAGCAGCTTAGGGGGGGCCACTGAAGCTTTCTTT. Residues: CASSLGGATEAFF.